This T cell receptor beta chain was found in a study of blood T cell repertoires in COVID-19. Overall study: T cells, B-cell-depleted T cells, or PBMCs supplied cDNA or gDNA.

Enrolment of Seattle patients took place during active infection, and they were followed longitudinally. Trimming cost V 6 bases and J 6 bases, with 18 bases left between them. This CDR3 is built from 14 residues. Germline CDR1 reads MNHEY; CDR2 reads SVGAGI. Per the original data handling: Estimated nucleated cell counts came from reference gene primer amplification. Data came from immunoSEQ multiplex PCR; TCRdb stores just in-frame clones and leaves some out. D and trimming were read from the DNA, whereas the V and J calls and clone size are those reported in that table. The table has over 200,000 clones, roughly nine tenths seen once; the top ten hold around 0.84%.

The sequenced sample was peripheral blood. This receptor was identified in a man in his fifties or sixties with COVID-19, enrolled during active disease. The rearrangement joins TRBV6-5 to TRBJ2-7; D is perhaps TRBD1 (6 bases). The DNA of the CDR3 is TGTGCCAGCAGCCTATTACAGGGAAGTGCCGAGCAGTACTTC. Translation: CASSLLQGSAEQYF.